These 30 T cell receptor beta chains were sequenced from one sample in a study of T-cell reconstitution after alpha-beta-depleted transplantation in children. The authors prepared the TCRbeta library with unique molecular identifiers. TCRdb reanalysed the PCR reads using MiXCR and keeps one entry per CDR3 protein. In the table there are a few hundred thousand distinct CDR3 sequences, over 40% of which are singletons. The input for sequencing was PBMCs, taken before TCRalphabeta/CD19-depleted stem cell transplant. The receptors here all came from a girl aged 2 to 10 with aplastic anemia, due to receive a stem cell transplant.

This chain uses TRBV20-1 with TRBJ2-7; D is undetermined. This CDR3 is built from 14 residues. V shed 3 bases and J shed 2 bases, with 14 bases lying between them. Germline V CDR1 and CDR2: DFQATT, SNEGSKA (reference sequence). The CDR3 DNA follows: TGCAGTGCTAGTCGGTCCCATCGGGCCTACGAGCAGTACTTC. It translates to CSASRSHRAYEQYF.

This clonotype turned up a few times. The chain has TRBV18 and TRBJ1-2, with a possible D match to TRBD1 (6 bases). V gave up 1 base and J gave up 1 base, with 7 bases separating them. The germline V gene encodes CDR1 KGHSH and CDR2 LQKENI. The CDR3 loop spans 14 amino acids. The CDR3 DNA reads TGTGCCAGCTCACCACAGGGGGATAACTATGGCTACACCTTC. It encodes CASSPQGDNYGYTF.

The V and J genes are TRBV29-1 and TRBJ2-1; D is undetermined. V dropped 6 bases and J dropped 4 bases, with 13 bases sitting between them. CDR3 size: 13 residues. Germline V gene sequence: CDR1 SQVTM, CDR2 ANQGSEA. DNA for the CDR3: TGCAGCGTCGAATCCAGTTTTTACAATGAGCAGTTCTTC. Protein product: CSVESSFYNEQFF.

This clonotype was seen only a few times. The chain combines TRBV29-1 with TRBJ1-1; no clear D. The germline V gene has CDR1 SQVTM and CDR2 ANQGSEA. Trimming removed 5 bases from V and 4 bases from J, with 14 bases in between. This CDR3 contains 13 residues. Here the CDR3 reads CSVTTQPGTEAFF. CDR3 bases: TGCAGCGTTACTACTCAACCGGGCACTGAAGCTTTCTTT.

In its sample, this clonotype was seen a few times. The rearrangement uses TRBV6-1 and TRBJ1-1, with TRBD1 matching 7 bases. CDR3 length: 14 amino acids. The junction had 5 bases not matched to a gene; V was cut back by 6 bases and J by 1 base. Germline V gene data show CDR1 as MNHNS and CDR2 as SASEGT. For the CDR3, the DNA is TGTGCCAGCAGGAGGACAGGACAGAACACTGAAGCTTTCTTT. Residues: CASRRTGQNTEAFF.

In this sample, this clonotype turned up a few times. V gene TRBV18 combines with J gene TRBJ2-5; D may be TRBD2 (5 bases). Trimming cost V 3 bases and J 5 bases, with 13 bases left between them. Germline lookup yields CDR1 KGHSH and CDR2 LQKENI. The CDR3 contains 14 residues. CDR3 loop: CASSPAGLGETQYF. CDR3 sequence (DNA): TGTGCCAGCTCACCGGCGGGCCTAGGGGAGACCCAGTACTTC.

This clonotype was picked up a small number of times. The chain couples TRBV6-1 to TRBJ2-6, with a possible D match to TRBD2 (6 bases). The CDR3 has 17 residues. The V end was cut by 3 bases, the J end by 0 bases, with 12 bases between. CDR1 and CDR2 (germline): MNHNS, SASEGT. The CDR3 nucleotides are TGTGCCAGCAGTGATTACGCGGGAAGCTCTGGGGCCAACGTCCTGACTTTC. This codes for CASSDYAGSSGANVLTF.

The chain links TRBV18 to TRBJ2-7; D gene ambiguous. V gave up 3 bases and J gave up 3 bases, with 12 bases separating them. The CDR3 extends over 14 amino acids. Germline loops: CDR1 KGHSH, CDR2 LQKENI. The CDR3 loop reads CASSPWQADYEQYF. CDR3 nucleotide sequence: TGTGCCAGCTCACCGTGGCAGGCCGACTACGAGCAGTACTTC.

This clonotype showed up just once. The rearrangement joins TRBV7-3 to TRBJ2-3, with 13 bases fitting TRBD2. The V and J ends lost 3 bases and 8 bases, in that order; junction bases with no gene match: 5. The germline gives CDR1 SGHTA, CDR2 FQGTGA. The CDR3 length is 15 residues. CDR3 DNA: TGTGCCAGCAGCTTGACTAGCGGGGGGCCGGGTACGCAGTATTTT. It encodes CASSLTSGGPGTQYF. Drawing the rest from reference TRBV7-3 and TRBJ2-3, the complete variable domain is GAGVSQTPSNKVTEKGKYVELRCDPISGHTALYWYRQSLGQGPEFLIYFQGTGAADDSGLPNDRFFAVRPEGSVSTLKIQRTERGDSAVYLCASSLTSGGPGTQYFGPGTRLTVL.

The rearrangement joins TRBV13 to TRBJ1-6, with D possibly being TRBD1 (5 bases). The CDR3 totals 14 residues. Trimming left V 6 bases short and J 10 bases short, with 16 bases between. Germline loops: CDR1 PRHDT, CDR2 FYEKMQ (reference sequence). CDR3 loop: CASRTTAGDSPLHF. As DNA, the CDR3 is TGTGCCAGCAGAACGACAGCCGGAGACTCACCCCTCCACTTT.

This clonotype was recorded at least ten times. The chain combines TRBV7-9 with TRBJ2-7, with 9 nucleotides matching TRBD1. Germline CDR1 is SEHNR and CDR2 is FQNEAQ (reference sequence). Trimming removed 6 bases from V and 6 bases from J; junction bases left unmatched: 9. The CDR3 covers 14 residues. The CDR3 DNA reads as TGTGCCAGCAGACCCCCGGGACAGGGTTCCGAGCAGTACTTC. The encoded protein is CASRPPGQGSEQYF.

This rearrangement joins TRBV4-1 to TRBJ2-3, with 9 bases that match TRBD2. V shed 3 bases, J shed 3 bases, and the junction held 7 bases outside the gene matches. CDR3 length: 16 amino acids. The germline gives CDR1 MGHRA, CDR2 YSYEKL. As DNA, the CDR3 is TGCGCCAGCAGCCAGGGCGGGAGGGTTCTAACAGATACGCAGTATTTT. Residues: CASSQGGRVLTDTQYF.

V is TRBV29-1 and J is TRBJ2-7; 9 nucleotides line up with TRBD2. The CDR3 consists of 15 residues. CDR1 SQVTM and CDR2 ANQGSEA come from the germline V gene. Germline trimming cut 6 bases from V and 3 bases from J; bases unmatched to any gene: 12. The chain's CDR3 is CSVPAVAGGRYEQYF. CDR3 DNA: TGCAGCGTCCCCGCCGTGGCGGGAGGGCGCTACGAGCAGTACTTC.

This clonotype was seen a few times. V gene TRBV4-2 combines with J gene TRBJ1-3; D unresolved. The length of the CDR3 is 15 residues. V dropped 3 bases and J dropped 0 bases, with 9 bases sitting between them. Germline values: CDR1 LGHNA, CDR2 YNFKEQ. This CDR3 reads CASSQGPLSGNTIYF. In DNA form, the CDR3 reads TGTGCCAGCAGCCAGGGCCCACTCTCTGGAAACACCATATATTTT.

Here the CDR3 DNA reads TGCGCCAGCAGCTTCAAAGCCGCCGGGACGGTGGCCTATGGCTACACCTTC. Translating it yields CASSFKAAGTVAYGYTF. The chain combines TRBV5-1 with TRBJ1-2; a possible D gene is TRBD1 (5 bases). The length of the CDR3 is 17 residues. V lost 2 bases to trimming and J lost 4 bases, with 21 bases between them. Germline V gene lookup returns CDR1 SGHRS and CDR2 YFSETQ.

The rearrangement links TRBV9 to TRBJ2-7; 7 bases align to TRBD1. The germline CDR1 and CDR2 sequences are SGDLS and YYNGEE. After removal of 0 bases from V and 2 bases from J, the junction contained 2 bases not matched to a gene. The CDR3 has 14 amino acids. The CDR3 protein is CASSVGGGAYEQYF. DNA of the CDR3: TGTGCCAGCAGCGTAGGAGGGGGCGCCTACGAGCAGTACTTC.

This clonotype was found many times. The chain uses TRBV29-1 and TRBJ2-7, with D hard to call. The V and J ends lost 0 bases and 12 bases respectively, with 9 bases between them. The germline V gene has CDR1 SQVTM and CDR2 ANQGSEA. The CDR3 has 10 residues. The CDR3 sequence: CSVEDPIAYF. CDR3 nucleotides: TGCAGCGTTGAAGATCCCATAGCGTACTTC.

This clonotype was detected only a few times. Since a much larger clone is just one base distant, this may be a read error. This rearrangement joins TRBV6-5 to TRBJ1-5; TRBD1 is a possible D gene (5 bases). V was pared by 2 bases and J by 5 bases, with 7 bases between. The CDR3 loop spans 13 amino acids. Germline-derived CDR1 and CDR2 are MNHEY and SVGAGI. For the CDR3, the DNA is TGTGCCAGCAGTTACAGGGGCGATCAGCCCCAGCATTTT. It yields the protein CASSYRGDQPQHF.

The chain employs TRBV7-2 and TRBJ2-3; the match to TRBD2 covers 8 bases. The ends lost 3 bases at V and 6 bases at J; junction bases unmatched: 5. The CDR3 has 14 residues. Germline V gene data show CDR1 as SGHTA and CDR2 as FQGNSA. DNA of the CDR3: TGTGCCAGCAGCTTTAGCGGGGACGGGGATACGCAGTATTTT. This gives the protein CASSFSGDGDTQYF.

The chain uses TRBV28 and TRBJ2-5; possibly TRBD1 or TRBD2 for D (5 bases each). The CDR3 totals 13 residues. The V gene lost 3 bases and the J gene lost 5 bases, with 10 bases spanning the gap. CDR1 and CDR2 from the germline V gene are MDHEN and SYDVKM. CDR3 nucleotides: TGTGCCAGCAGTTTTGGGGGAGATGAGACCCAGTACTTC. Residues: CASSFGGDETQYF. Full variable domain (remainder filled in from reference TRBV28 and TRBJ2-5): DVKVTQSSRYLVKRTGEKVFLECVQDMDHENMFWYRQDPGLGLRLIYFSYDVKMKEKGDIPEGYSVSREKKERFSLILESASTNQTSMYLCASSFGGDETQYFGPGTRLLVL.

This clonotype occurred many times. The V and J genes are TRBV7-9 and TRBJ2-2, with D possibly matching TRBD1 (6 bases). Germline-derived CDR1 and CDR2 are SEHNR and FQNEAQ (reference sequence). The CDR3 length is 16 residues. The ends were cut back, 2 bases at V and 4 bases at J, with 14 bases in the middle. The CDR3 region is CASSLPTGLSTGELFF. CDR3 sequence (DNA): TGTGCCAGCAGCTTACCCACAGGGTTGAGCACCGGGGAGCTGTTTTTT.

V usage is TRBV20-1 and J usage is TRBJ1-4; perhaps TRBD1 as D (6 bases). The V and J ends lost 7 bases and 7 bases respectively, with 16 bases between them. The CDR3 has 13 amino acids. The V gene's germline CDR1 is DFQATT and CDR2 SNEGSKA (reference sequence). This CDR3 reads CSVSQGKAEKLFF. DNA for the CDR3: TGCAGTGTCTCACAGGGTAAAGCTGAAAAACTGTTTTTT.

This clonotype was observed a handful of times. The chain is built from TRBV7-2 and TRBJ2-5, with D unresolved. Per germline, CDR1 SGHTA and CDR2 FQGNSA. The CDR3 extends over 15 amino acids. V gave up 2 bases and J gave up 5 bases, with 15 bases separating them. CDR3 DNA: TGTGCCAGCAGCTTAACGGTGTGGCAACGGGAGACCCAGTACTTC. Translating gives CASSLTVWQRETQYF. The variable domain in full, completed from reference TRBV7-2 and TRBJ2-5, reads GAGVSQSPSNKVTEKGKDVELRCDPISGHTALYWYRQSLGQGLEFLIYFQGNSAPDKSGLPSDRFSAERTGGSVSTLTIQRTQQEDSAVYLCASSLTVWQRETQYFGPGTRLLVL.

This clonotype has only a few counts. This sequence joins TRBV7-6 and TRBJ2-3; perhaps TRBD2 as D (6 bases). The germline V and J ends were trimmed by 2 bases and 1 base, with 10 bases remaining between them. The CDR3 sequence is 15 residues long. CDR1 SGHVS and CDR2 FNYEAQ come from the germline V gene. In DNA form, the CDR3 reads TGTGCCAGCAGCTTAAGGTGGGGGGGCACAGATACGCAGTATTTT. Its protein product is CASSLRWGGTDTQYF.

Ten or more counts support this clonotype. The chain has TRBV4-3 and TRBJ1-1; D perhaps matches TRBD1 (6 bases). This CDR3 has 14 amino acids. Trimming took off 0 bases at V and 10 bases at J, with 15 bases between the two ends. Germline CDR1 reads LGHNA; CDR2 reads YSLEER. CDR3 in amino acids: CASSQDRSVRGAFF. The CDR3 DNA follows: TGCGCCAGCAGCCAAGATAGATCGGTCAGGGGAGCTTTCTTT.

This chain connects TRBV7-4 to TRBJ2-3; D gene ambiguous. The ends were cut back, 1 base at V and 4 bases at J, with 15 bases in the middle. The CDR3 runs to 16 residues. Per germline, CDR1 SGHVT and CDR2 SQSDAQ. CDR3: CASSLVGRAQADTQYF. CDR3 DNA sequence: TGTGCCAGCAGCTTAGTGGGTAGGGCCCAGGCAGATACGCAGTATTTT. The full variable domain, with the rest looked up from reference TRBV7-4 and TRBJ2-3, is GAGVSQSPRYKVAKRGRDVALRCDSISGHVTLYWYRQTLGQGSEVLTYSQSDAQRDKSGRPSGRFSAERPERSVSTLKIQRTEQGDSAVYLCASSLVGRAQADTQYFGPGTRLTVL.

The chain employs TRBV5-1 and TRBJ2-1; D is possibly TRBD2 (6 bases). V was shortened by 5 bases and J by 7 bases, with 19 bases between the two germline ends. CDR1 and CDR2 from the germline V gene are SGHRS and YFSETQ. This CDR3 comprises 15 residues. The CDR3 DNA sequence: TGCGCCAGCAGTTCTGTAGCGGCACCGGGGAATGAGCAGTTCTTC. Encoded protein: CASSSVAAPGNEQFF. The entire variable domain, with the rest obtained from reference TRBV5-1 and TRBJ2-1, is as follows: KAGVTQTPRYLIKTRGQQVTLSCSPISGHRSVSWYQQTPGQGLQFLFEYFSETQRNKGNFPGRFSGRQFSNSRSEMNVSTLELGDSALYLCASSSVAAPGNEQFFGPGTRLTVL.

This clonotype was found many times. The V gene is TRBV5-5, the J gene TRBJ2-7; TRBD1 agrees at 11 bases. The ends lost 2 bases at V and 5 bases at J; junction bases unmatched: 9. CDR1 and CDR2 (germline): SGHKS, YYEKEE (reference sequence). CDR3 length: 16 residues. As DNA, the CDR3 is TGTGCCAGCAGCTTTCTCGATCCGGGACAGGGGGACGAGCAGTACTTC. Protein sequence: CASSFLDPGQGDEQYF. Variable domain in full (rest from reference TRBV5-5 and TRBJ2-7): DAGVTQSPTHLIKTRGQQVTLRCSPISGHKSVSWYQQVLGQGPQFIFQYYEKEERGRGNFPDRFSARQFPNYSSELNVNALLLGDSALYLCASSFLDPGQGDEQYFGPGTRLTVT.

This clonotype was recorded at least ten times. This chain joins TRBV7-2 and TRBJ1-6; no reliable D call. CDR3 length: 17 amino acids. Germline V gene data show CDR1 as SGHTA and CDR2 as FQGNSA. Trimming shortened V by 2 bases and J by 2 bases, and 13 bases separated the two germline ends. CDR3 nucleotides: TGTGCCAGCAGCTTAAAAGGGAAGTATACCTATAATTCACCCCTCCACTTT. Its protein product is CASSLKGKYTYNSPLHF.

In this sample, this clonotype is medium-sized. Written as DNA, the CDR3 is TGCGCCAGCAGCGAAGGGACTAGCGGGAGTAACGAGCAGTACTTC. This sequence encodes CASSEGTSGSNEQYF. The V gene is TRBV5-1, the J gene TRBJ2-7; 14 bases match TRBD2. CDR3 length: 15 residues. Germline V gene lookup returns CDR1 SGHRS and CDR2 YFSETQ. V lost 4 bases to trimming and J lost 5 bases; unmatched junction nucleotides: 5.